Below are 12 T cell receptor beta chains sequenced from a single sample in a study of T cell repertoires in cytomegalovirus infection. These receptors have no identified antigens. TCRdb re-called the reads with MiXCR, one entry per CDR3 protein. The table has around 230,000 distinct CDR3 sequences, approximately 38% seen once. This sample comprised CD8+ T cells from cultured PBMCs, obtained from culture after CMV antigen stimulation. Every receptor here comes from a human donor in good health (CMV status not recorded). Some clones in this sample may be carry-over from other donors' samples.

The chain employs TRBV2 and TRBJ2-2; 7 nucleotides match TRBD2. The CDR3 runs 17 residues. Per germline, CDR1 SNHLY and CDR2 FYNNEI. The junction had 10 bases not matched to a gene; V was cut back by 0 bases and J by 6 bases. The CDR3 region has the DNA TGTGCCAGCAGTGAAGCTAGGTGGAGGGCGGGAGCCGGGGAGCTGTTTTTT. Translated, it gives CASSEARWRAGAGELFF.

This clonotype occurred a few times. The V call is TRBV4-2, the J call TRBJ1-2, with D possibly being TRBD1 (6 bases). Germline loops: CDR1 LGHNA, CDR2 YNFKEQ. CDR3 size: 15 residues. V gave up 0 bases and J gave up 7 bases, with 15 bases separating them. Here the CDR3 reads CASSQEGQGPVGYTF. CDR3 DNA: TGTGCCAGCAGCCAAGAGGGGCAGGGGCCGGTTGGCTACACCTTC.

V gene TRBV10-1 combines with J gene TRBJ2-2; TRBD2 is a possible D gene (6 bases). V lost 6 bases and J lost 5, with 10 bases in between. CDR3 length: 13 amino acids. The germline V gene has CDR1 WNHNN and CDR2 SYGVQD (reference sequence). The CDR3 region is CASRSTSTGELFF. The CDR3 DNA sequence: TGCGCCAGCAGGTCGACTAGTACCGGGGAGCTGTTTTTT.

This clonotype has at least ten counts. The chain carries TRBV7-2 and TRBJ2-2, with D perhaps matching TRBD2 (5 bases). The CDR3 has 18 amino acids. Per germline, CDR1 SGHTA and CDR2 FQGNSA. V lost 4 bases to trimming and J lost 0 bases, with 18 bases between them. The CDR3 spells CASSSPVYGVPNTGELFF. Written as DNA, the CDR3 is TGTGCCAGCAGCTCCCCCGTTTACGGGGTTCCGAACACCGGGGAGCTGTTTTTT.

As DNA, the CDR3 is TGTGCCAGCACCAAGAGTGTACATGTGTCCGAGCAGTACTTC. This codes for CASTKSVHVSEQYF. V usage is TRBV28 and J usage is TRBJ2-7; D not certain. The CDR3 consists of 14 residues. The V gene lost 7 bases and the J gene lost 6 bases, with 19 bases spanning the gap. From germline, CDR1 is MDHEN and CDR2 SYDVKM.

The table lists this clonotype with a few counts. The genes are TRBV2 and TRBJ1-2, with D possibly matching TRBD1 (5 bases). V lost 7 bases and J 3 bases, leaving 15 bases between the germline ends. CDR1 is SNHLY and CDR2 is FYNNEI in the germline V gene. The CDR3 length is 14 residues. CDR3 residues: CASTKVLGDYGYTF. CDR3 coding DNA: TGTGCCAGCACCAAAGTTTTAGGGGACTATGGCTACACCTTC.

This clonotype was recorded once. The rearrangement uses TRBV29-1 and TRBJ1-5; 7 bases line up with TRBD1. Trimming took 3 bases from V and 5 from J; bases not matched to a gene: 10. The germline V gene has CDR1 SQVTM and CDR2 ANQGSEA. This CDR3 has 15 residues. CDR3 coding DNA: TGCAGCGTTGATTCGAGACAGGGAGTAGATCAGCCCCAGCATTTT. The encoded protein is CSVDSRQGVDQPQHF. Looking up the rest from reference TRBV29-1 and TRBJ1-5 gives the full variable domain: SAVISQKPSRDICQRGTSLTIQCQVDSQVTMMFWYRQQPGQSLTLIATANQGSEATYESGFVIDKFPISRPNLTFSTLTVSNMSPEDSSIYLCSVDSRQGVDQPQHFGDGTRLSIL.

This clonotype showed up many times. The V call is TRBV12-3 or TRBV12-4, the J call TRBJ1-1; no clear D. Trimming pared 5 bases from V and 5 bases from J, leaving 12 bases between. CDR3 length equals 13 residues. The CDR3 spells CASSEGAGTEAFF. The CDR3 coding sequence is TGTGCCAGCAGTGAGGGCGCGGGAACTGAAGCTTTCTTT.

The chain couples TRBV4-1 to TRBJ1-1; no clear D. Germline V CDR1 and CDR2: MGHRA, YSYEKL. The CDR3 runs to 15 residues. The ends were cut back, 0 bases at V and 1 base at J, with 9 bases in the middle. For the CDR3, the DNA is TGCGCCAGCAGCCAAGATTCGACAACGAACACTGAAGCTTTCTTT. It is translated as CASSQDSTTNTEAFF.

The chain is built from TRBV11-1 and TRBJ2-7, with D possibly being TRBD2 (6 bases). V lost 5 bases to trimming and J lost 1 base, with 18 bases between them. This CDR3 has 16 amino acids. Germline V gene sequence: CDR1 SGHAT, CDR2 FQDESV (reference sequence). The CDR3: CASSPLLAGSSYEQYF. CDR3 bases: TGTGCCAGCAGCCCACTCTTGGCGGGGTCATCCTACGAGCAGTACTTC. Full variable domain (outside the CDR3, taken from reference TRBV11-1 and TRBJ2-7): EAEVAQSPRYKITEKSQAVAFWCDPISGHATLYWYRQILGQGPELLVQFQDESVVDDSQLPKDRFSAERLKGVDSTLKIQPAELGDSAMYLCASSPLLAGSSYEQYFGPGTRLTVT.

The chain recombines TRBV25-1 with TRBJ2-5, with D possibly TRBD2 on 6 matching bases. Germline values: CDR1 MGHDK, CDR2 SYGVNS. The CDR3 contains 14 residues. V dropped 5 bases and J dropped 5 bases, with 15 bases sitting between them. The CDR3 spells CASSQKGGVETQYF. CDR3 coding DNA: TGTGCCAGCAGTCAAAAAGGAGGGGTCGAGACCCAGTACTTC.

The J gene is TRBJ2-2, the V gene TRBV12-3 or TRBV12-4; 7 bases agree with TRBD1. The CDR3 contains 13 residues. J lost 7 bases, V lost 1 base, and 0 bases had no gene match. The CDR3 DNA reads as TGTGCCAGCAGTTTAGGGGACAGCGGGGAGCTGTTTTTT. Its protein is CASSLGDSGELFF.